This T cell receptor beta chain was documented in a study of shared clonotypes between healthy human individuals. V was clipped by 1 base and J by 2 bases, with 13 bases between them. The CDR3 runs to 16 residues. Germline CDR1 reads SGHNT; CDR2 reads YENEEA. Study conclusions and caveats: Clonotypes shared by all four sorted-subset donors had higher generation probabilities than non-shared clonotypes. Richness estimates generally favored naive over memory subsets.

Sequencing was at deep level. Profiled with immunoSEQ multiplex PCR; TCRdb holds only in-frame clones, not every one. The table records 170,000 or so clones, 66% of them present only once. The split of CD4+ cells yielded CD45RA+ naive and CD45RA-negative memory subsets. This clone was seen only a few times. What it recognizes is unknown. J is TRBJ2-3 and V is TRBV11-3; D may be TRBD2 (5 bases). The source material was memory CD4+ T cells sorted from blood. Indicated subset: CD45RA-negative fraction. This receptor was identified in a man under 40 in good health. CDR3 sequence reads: CASSLGVRGNTDTQYF. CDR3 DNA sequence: TGTGCCAGCAGCTTAGGAGTCCGGGGTAACACAGATACGCAGTATTTT.